This T cell receptor beta chain derives from a study of response to subunit inactivated influenza vaccine. With 3 bases clipped from V and 2 bases from J, the junction kept 4 bases outside the gene matches. The length of the CDR3 is 14 residues. Germline V gene lookup returns CDR1 KGHSH and CDR2 LQKENI. Many counts were recorded for this clonotype. TCRdb ran MiXCR on the RT-PCR reads and lists one entry per CDR3 protein. The sample lists a few hundred thousand distinct CDR3 sequences, approximately 14% seen once, with 8.5% to 14% in the top ten. The sequences come from PBMCs from blood, collected about 13 days after vaccination. The origin of this receptor is a man in his fifties who received an inactivated influenza vaccine. V and J are TRBV18 and TRBJ2-7; the match to TRBD1 covers 7 bases. The chain's CDR3 is CASSPRTGAYEQYF. The CDR3 DNA follows: TGTGCCAGCTCACCTCGGACAGGCGCCTACGAGCAGTACTTC.